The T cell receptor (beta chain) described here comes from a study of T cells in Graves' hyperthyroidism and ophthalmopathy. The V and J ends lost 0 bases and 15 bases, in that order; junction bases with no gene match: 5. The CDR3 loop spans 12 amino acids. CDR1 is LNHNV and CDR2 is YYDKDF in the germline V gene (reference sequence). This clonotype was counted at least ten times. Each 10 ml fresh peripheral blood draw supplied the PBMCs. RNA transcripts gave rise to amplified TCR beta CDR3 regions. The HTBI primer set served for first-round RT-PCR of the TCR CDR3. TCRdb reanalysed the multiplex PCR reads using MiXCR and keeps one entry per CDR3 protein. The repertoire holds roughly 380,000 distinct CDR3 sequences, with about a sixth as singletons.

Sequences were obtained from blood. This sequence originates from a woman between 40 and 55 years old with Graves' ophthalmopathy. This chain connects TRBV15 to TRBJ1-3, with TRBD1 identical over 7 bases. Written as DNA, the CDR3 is TGTGCCACCAGCAGAGATGTCGGGGACAGATATTTT. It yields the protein CATSRDVGDRYF.